This T cell receptor beta chain was sequenced for a study of T cells after posttransplantation cyclophosphamide. General study results and limits: TRB overlap between skin or GI tissue T cells and blood was limited. After PTCy, TRB diversity resembled that of CNI/methotrexate controls.

Measured with immunoSEQ multiplex PCR; TCRdb has only the in-frame clones, and not every one. The sample counts about 30,000 clones, none seen once; the ten largest own around 3%. On this clone itself: Its antigen remains unidentified.

This related bone marrow graft donor gave peripheral blood on the day of marrow donation. Sequenced: PBMCs. This TCR came from a woman aged 60-70 years in good health, CMV-negative, and a related stem cell transplant donor.

CDR3 sequence (DNA): TGTGCCAGCAGCTGGGGGACTAGCGAAAAAGAGACCCAGTACTTC. Protein sequence: CASSWGTSEKETQYF. The genes are TRBV11-3 and TRBJ2-5; 10 bases are shared with TRBD2. This CDR3 comprises 15 residues. V gave up 4 bases and J gave up 3 bases; unmatched junction bases: 5. Germline V CDR1 and CDR2: SGHNT, YENEEA. The entire variable domain, with the rest obtained from reference TRBV11-3 and TRBJ2-5, is as follows: EAGVVQSPRYKIIEKKQPVAFWCNPISGHNTLYWYLQNLGQGPELLIRYENEEAVDDSQLPKDRFSAERLKGVDSTLKIQPAELGDSAVYLCASSWGTSEKETQYFGPGTRLLVL.